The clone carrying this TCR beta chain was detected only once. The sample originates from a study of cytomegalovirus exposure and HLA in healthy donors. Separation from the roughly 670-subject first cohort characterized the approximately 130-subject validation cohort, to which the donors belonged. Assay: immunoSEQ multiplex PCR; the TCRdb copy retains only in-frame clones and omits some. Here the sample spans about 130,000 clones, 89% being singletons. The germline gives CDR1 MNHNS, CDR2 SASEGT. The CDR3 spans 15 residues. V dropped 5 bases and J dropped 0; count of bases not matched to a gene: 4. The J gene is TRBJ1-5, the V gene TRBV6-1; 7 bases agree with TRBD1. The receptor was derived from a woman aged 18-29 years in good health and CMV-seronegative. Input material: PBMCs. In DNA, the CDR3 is TGTGCCAGCAGTAGACAGGGTGATAGCAATCAGCCCCAGCATTTT. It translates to CASSRQGDSNQPQHF.